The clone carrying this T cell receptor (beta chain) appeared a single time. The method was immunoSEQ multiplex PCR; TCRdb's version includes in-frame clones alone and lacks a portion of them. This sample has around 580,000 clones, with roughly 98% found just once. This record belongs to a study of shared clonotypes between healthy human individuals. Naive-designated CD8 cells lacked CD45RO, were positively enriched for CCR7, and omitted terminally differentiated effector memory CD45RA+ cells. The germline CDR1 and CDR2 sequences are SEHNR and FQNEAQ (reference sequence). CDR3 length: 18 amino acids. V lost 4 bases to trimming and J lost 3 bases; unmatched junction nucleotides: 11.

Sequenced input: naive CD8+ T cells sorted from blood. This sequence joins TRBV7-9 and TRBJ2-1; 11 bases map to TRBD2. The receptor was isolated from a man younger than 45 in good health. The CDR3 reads CASSSPGTSGELYNEQFF. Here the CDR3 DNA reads TGTGCCAGCAGCTCCCCCGGGACTAGCGGAGAACTCTACAATGAGCAGTTCTTC.